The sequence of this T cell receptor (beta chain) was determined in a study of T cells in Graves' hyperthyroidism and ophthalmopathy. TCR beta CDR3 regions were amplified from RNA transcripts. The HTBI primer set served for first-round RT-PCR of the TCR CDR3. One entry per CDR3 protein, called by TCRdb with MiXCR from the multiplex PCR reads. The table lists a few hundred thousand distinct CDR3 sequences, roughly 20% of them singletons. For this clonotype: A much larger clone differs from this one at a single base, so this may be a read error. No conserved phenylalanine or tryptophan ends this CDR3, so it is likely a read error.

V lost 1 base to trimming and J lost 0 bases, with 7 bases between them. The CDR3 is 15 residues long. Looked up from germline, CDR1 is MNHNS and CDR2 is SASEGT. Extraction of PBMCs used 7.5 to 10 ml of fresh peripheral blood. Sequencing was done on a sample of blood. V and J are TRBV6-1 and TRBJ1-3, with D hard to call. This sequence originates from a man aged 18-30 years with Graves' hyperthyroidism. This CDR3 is CASSEGPRSGNTIYS. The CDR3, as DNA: TGTGCCAGCAGTGAAGGGCCCCGCTCTGGAAACACCATATATTCT.